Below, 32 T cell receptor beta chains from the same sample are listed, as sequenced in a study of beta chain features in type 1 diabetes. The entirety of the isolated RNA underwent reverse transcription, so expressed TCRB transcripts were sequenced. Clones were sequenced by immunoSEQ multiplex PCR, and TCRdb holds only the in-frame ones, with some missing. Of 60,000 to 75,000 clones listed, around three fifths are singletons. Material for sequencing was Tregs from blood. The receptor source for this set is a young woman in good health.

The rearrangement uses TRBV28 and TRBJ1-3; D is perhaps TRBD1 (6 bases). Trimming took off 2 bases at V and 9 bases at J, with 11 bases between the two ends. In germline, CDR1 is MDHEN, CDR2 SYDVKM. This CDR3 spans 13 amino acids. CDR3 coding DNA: TGTGCCAGCAGTTTAACTAACAGGGCCACCATATATTTT. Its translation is CASSLTNRATIYF. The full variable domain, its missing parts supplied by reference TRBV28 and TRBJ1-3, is DVKVTQSSRYLVKRTGEKVFLECVQDMDHENMFWYRQDPGLGLRLIYFSYDVKMKEKGDIPEGYSVSREKKERFSLILESASTNQTSMYLCASSLTNRATIYFGEGSWLTVV.

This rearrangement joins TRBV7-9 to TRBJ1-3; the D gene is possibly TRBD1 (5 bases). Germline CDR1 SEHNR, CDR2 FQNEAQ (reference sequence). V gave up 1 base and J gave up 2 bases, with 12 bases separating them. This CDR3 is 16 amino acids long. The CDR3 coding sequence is TGTGCCAGCAGCTTAGATTCGGCAGGGACTGGAAACACCATATATTTT. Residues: CASSLDSAGTGNTIYF.

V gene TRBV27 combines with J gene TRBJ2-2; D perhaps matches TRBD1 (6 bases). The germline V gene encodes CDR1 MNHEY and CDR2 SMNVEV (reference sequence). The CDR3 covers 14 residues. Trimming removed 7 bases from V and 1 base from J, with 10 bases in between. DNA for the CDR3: TGTGCCAGCATTATGACAGGGAACACCGGGGAGCTGTTTTTT. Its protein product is CASIMTGNTGELFF.

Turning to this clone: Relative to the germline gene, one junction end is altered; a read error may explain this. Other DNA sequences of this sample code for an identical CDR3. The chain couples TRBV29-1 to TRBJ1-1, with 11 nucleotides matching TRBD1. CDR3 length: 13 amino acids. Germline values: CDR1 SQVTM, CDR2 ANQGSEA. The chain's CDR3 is CSVGQGGNTEAFF. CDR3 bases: TGCAGCGTGGGACAGGGGGGAAACACTGAAGCCTTCTTT.

The CDR3 DNA sequence: TGTGCCAGCAGTGTAGGGGGTACTAGCGGAGAGCAGTACTTC. Protein: CASSVGGTSGEQYF. The chain uses TRBV2 and TRBJ2-7, with 8 bases that match TRBD2. This CDR3 has 14 residues. CDR1 is SNHLY, CDR2 FYNNEI, per germline. The V gene end was trimmed by 4 bases and the J gene end by 7 bases; junction bases not matched to a gene: 9.

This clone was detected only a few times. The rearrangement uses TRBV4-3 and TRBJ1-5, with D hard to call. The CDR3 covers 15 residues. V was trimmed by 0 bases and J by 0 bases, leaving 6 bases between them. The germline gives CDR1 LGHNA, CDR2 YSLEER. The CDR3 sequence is CASSQELTSNQPQHF. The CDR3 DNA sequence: TGCGCCAGCAGCCAAGAACTTACTAGCAATCAGCCCCAGCATTTT.

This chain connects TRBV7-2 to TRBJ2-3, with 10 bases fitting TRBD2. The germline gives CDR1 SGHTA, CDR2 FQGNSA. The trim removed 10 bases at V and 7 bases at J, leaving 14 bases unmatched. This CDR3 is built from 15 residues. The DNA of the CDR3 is TGTGCCACTTTGTACCAGCGGGGGGGCTCCCATACGCAGTATTTT. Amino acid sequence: CATLYQRGGSHTQYF.

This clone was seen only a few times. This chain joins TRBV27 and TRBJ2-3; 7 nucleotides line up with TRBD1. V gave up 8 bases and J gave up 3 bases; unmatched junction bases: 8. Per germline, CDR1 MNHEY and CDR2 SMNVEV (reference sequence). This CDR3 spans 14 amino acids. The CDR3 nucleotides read TGTGCCAGCGCCGCAGACAGGGTTACAGATACGCAGTATTTT. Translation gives CASAADRVTDTQYF.

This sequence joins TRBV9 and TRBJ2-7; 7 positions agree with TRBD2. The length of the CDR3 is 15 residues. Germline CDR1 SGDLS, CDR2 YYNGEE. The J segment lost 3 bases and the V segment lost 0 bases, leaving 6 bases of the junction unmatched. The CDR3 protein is CASSVGLAGVYEQYF. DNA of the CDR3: TGTGCCAGCAGCGTAGGACTAGCTGGGGTCTACGAGCAGTACTTC.

CDR3 amino acids: CASSQEREYGELFF. For the CDR3, the DNA is TGTGCCAGCAGCCAAGAGCGGGAGTACGGGGAGCTGTTTTTT. The rearrangement uses TRBV4-2 and TRBJ2-2; 7 positions agree with TRBD2. The CDR3 runs to 14 residues. The junction had 2 bases not matched to a gene; V was cut back by 0 bases and J by 7 bases. Germline V gene lookup returns CDR1 LGHNA and CDR2 YNFKEQ.

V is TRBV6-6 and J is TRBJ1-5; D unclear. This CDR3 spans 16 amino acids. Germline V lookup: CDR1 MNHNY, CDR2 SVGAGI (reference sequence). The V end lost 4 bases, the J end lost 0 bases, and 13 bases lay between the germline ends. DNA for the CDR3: TGTGCCAGCAGTTCTATTTCTTACGGTAGCAATCAGCCCCAGCATTTT. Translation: CASSSISYGSNQPQHF.

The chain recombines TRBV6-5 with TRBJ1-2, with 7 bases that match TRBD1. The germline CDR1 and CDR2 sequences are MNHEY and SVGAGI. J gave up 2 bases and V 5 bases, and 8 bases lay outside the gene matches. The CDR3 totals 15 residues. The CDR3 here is CASSPGDSGNYGYTF. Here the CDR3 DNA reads TGTGCCAGCAGTCCCGGGGACAGTGGGAACTATGGCTACACCTTC.

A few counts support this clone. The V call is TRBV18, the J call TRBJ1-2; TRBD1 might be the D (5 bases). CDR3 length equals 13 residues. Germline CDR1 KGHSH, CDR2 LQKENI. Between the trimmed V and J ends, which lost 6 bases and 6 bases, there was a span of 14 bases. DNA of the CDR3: TGTGCCAGCTCCCAGGGCGCCCTAGATGGCTACACCTTC. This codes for CASSQGALDGYTF.

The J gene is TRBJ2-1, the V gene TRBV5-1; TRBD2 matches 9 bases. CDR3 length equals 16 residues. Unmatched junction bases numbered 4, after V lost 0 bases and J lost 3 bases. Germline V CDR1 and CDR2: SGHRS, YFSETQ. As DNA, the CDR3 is TGCGCCAGCAGCTTGGGCCCGACTAGCGGCTACAATGAGCAGTTCTTC. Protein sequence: CASSLGPTSGYNEQFF.

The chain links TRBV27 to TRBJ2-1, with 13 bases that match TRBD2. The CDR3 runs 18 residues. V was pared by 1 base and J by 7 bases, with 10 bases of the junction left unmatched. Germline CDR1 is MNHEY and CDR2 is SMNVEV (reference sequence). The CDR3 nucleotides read TGTGCCAGCAGTTTATTGGCCCCCGGACTAGCGGGAGAAAATGAGCAGTTCTTC. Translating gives CASSLLAPGLAGENEQFF.

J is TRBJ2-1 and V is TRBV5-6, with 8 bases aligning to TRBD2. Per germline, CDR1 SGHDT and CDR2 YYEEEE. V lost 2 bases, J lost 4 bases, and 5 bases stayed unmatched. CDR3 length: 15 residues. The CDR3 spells CASSFPVAGYNEQFF. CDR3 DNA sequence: TGTGCCAGCAGCTTTCCGGTAGCGGGGTACAATGAGCAGTTCTTC.

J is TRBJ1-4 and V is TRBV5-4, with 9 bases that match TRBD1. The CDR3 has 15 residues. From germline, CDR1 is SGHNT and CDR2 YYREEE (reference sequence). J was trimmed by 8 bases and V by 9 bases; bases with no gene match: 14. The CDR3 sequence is CATTARDRDGEKLFF. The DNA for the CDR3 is TGTGCCACCACCGCCCGGGACAGGGATGGGGAAAAACTGTTTTTT. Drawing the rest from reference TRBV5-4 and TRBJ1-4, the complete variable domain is ETGVTQSPTHLIKTRGQQVTLRCSSQSGHNTVSWYQQALGQGPQFIFQYYREEENGRGNFPPRFSGLQFPNYSSELNVNALELDDSALYLCATTARDRDGEKLFFGSGTQLSVL.

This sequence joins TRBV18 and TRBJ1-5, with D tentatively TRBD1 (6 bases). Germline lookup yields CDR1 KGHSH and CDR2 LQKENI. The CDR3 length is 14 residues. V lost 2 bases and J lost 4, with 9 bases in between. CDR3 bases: TGTGCCAGCTCACCAGCGCAGGGGAATCAGCCCCAGCATTTT. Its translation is CASSPAQGNQPQHF.

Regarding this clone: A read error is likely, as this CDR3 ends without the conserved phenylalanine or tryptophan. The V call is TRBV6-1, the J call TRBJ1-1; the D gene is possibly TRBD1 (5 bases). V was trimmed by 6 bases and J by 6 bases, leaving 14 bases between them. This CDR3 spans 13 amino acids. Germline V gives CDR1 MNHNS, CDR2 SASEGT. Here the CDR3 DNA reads TGTGCCAGCAGGGGTCCTGGGACTGCTGAAGCTTTCTCT. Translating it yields CASRGPGTAEAFS.

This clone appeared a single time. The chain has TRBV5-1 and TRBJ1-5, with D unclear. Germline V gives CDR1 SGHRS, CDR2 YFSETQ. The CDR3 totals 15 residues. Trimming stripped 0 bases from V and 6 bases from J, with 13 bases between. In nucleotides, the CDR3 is TGCGCCAGCAGCTTGGATGGAGGTTCGAGTCAGCCCCAGCATTTT. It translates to CASSLDGGSSQPQHF.

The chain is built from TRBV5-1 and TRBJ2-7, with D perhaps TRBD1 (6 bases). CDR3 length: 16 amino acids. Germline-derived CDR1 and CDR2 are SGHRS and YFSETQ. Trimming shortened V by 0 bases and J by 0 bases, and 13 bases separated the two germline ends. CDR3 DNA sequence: TGCGCCAGCAGCTTGGCCCCCAGGGGCGGCTCCTACGAGCAGTACTTC. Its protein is CASSLAPRGGSYEQYF.

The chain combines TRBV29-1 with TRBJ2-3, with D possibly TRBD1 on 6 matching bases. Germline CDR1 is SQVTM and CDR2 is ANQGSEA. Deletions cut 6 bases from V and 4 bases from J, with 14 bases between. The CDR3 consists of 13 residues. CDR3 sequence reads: CSVQGGGADTQYF. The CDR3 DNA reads TGCAGCGTGCAAGGGGGTGGGGCAGATACGCAGTATTTT.

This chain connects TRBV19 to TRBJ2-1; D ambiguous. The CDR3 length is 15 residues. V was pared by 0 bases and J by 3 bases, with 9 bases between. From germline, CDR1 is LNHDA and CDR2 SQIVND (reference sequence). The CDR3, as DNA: TGTGCCAGTAGTATAGATTGGGCCGGCTACAATGAGCAGTTCTTC. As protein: CASSIDWAGYNEQFF.

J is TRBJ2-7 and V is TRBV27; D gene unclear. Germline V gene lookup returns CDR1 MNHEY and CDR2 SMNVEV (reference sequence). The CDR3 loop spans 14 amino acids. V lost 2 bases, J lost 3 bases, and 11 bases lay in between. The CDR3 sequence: CASSLKPGGYEQYF. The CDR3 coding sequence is TGTGCCAGCAGTTTAAAACCCGGCGGCTACGAGCAGTACTTC.

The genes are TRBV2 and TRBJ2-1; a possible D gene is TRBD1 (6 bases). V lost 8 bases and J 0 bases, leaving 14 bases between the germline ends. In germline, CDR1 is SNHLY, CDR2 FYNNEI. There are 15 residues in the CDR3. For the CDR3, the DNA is TGTGCCAGCGGGGCGGACAGTACCTCCTACAATGAGCAGTTCTTC. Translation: CASGADSTSYNEQFF.

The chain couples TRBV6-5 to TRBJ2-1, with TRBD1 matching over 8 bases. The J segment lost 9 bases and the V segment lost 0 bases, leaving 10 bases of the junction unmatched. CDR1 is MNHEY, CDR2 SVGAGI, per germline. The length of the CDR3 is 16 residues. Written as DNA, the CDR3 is TGTGCCAGCAGTTACTCCCGGACAGGGTTTGGTACTGAGCAGTTCTTC. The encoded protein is CASSYSRTGFGTEQFF.

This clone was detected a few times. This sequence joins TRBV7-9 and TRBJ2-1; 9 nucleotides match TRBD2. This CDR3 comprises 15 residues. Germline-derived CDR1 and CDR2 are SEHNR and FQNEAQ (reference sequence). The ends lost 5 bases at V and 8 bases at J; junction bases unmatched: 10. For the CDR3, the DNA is TGTGCCAGCAGCCAAGGGACTAGCAGAAAGGATGAGCAGTTCTTC. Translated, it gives CASSQGTSRKDEQFF.

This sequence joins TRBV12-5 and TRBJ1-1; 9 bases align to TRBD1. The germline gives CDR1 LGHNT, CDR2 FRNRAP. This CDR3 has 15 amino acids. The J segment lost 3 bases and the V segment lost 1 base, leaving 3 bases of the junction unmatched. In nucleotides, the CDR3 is TGTGCTAGTGGTTTGGGACAGGGGGAGCACACTGAAGCTTTCTTT. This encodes CASGLGQGEHTEAFF.

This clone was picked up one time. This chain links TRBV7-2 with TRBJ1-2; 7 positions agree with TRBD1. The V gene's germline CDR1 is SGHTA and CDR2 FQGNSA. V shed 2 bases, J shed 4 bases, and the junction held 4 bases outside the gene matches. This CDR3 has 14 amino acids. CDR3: CASSLLTGLYGYTF. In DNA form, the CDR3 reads TGTGCCAGCAGCTTATTGACAGGGCTCTATGGCTACACCTTC.

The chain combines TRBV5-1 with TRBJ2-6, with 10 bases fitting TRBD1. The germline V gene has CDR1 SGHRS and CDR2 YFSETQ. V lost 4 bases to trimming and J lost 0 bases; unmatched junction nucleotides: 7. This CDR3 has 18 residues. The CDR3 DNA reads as TGCGCCAGCAGCCCAAGGGACAGGGGAACCTCTGGGGCCAACGTCCTGACTTTC. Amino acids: CASSPRDRGTSGANVLTF. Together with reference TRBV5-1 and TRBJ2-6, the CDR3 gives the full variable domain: KAGVTQTPRYLIKTRGQQVTLSCSPISGHRSVSWYQQTPGQGLQFLFEYFSETQRNKGNFPGRFSGRQFSNSRSEMNVSTLELGDSALYLCASSPRDRGTSGANVLTFGAGSRLTVL.

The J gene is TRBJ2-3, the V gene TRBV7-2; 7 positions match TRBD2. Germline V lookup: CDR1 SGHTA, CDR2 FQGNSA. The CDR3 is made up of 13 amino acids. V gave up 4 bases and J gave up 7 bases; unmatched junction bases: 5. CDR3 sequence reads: CASSSPGGHTQYF. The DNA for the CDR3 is TGTGCCAGCAGCTCGCCGGGGGGACATACGCAGTATTTT.

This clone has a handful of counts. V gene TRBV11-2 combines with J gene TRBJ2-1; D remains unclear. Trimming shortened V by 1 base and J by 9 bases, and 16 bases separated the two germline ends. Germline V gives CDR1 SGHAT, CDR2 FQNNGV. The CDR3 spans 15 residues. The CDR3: CASSLGMSWFFEQFF. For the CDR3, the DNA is TGTGCCAGCAGCTTAGGAATGAGCTGGTTCTTTGAGCAGTTCTTC.